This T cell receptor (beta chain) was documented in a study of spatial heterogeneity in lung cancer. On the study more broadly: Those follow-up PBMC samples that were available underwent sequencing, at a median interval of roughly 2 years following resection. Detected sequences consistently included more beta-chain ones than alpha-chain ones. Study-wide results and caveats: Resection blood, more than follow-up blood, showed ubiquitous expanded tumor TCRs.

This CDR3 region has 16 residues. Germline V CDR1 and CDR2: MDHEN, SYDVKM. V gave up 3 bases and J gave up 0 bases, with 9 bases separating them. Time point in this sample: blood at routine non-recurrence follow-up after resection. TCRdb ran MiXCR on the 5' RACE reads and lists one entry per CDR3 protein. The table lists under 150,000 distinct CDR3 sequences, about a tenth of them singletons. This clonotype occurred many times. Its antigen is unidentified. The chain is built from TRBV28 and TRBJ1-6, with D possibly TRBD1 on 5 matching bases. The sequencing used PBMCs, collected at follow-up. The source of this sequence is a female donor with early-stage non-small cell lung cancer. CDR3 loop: CASSLSGSSYNSPLHF. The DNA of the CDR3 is TGTGCCAGCAGTTTGTCAGGGAGCTCCTATAATTCACCCCTCCACTTT.